The 17 T cell receptor beta chains below all came from one sample that was sequenced in a study of T cells after yellow fever vaccination. TCRdb re-called the 5' RACE reads through MiXCR, storing one row per CDR3 protein. The sample records around 340,000 distinct CDR3 sequences, 8.7% being singletons. The sample consisted of PBMCs, taken on the day of the first yellow fever vaccination. The receptor source for this set is a man younger than 30 who received the YFV17D yellow fever vaccine.

This chain links TRBV18 with TRBJ2-2; tentative D call: TRBD2 (5 bases). Per germline, CDR1 KGHSH and CDR2 LQKENI. V lost 0 bases, J lost 6 bases, and 11 bases lay in between. There are 15 residues in the CDR3. CDR3 nucleotides: TGTGCCAGCTCACCACCGTCGGGGTCCGCCGGGGAGCTGTTTTTT. The encoded protein is CASSPPSGSAGELFF. Full variable domain (remainder filled in from reference TRBV18 and TRBJ2-2): NAGVMQNPRHLVRRRGQEARLRCSPMKGHSHVYWYRQLPEEGLKFMVYLQKENIIDESGMPKERFSAEFPKEGPSILRIQQVVRGDSAAYFCASSPPSGSAGELFFGEGSRLTVL.

The chain joins TRBV30 to TRBJ1-1; D is unclear. Germline V gives CDR1 GTSNPN, CDR2 SVGIG (reference sequence). There are 12 residues in the CDR3. V lost 5 bases, J lost 2 bases, and 9 bases lay in between. Here the CDR3 DNA reads TGTGCCTGGGGACGGCTTAACACTGAAGCTTTCTTT. Residues: CAWGRLNTEAFF.

This clonotype was counted ten times or more. The rearrangement links TRBV5-1 to TRBJ2-4; maybe TRBD2 (5 bases). This CDR3 region has 15 residues. Germline CDR1 is SGHRS and CDR2 is YFSETQ. Trimming took off 0 bases at V and 6 bases at J, with 13 bases between the two ends. The CDR3 region is CASSLETAAGNIQYF. The CDR3 nucleotides are TGCGCCAGCAGCTTGGAAACGGCTGCGGGAAACATTCAGTACTTC. The full variable domain, completed using reference TRBV5-1 and TRBJ2-4, is KAGVTQTPRYLIKTRGQQVTLSCSPISGHRSVSWYQQTPGQGLQFLFEYFSETQRNKGNFPGRFSGRQFSNSRSEMNVSTLELGDSALYLCASSLETAAGNIQYFGAGTRLSVL.

This clonotype was counted only a few times. The CDR3 bases are TGTGCCAGCAGCTTAGCGTCGGGACAGGAGACCTACGAGCAGTACTTC. Its protein product is CASSLASGQETYEQYF. This chain joins TRBV7-2 and TRBJ2-7; the match to TRBD1 covers 8 bases. The V and J ends lost 0 bases and 2 bases, in that order; junction bases with no gene match: 6. Germline lookup yields CDR1 SGHTA and CDR2 FQGNSA. The CDR3 contains 16 residues.

The chain recombines TRBV14 with TRBJ1-2, with D tentatively TRBD1 (5 bases). This CDR3 is built from 13 residues. Deletions cut 4 bases from V and 1 base from J, with 7 bases between. Germline-derived CDR1 and CDR2 are SGHDN and FVKESK. Here the CDR3 reads CASSPQVNYGYTF. CDR3 DNA sequence: TGTGCCAGCAGCCCACAGGTTAACTATGGCTACACCTTC.

This chain uses TRBV7-2 with TRBJ2-7; TRBD1 is a possible D gene (6 bases). V dropped 7 bases and J dropped 4 bases, with 14 bases sitting between them. The CDR3 loop spans 13 amino acids. CDR1 and CDR2 (germline): SGHTA, FQGNSA. CDR3 bases: TGTGCCAGCACCACCGGGACACGGTACGAGCAGTACTTC. It specifies CASTTGTRYEQYF.

This clonotype was counted only a few times. The chain joins TRBV7-9 to TRBJ1-4, with 9 nucleotides matching TRBD1. J gave up 6 bases and V 6 bases, and 5 bases lay outside the gene matches. This CDR3 is 14 amino acids long. Looked up from germline, CDR1 is SEHNR and CDR2 is FQNEAQ (reference sequence). The CDR3: CASSLRTGDEKLFF. The CDR3 nucleotides read TGTGCCAGCAGTCTTAGGACAGGGGATGAAAAACTGTTTTTT.

This clonotype was detected a few times. The chain employs TRBV4-1 and TRBJ2-1; tentative D call: TRBD2 (5 bases). Looked up from germline, CDR1 is MGHRA and CDR2 is YSYEKL. V was trimmed by 3 bases and J by 10 bases, leaving 16 bases between them. The CDR3 runs 14 residues. The CDR3 bases are TGCGCCAGCAGCCATGTGGGTGGGCGAGGGGAGCAGTTCTTC. It yields the protein CASSHVGGRGEQFF.

This clonotype was recorded at least ten times. CDR3 region: CASSDGWGRTEAFF. The CDR3 DNA follows: TGCGCCAGCAGCGACGGATGGGGGAGGACTGAAGCTTTCTTT. The rearrangement joins TRBV5-1 to TRBJ1-1, with D possibly TRBD1 on 5 matching bases. CDR3 size: 14 residues. Germline CDR1 reads SGHRS; CDR2 reads YFSETQ. V was pared by 4 bases and J by 5 bases, with 15 bases between.

This clonotype was detected ten times or more. J is TRBJ1-5 and V is TRBV6-1; the D gene is possibly TRBD1 (5 bases). Germline V lookup: CDR1 MNHNS, CDR2 SASEGT. With 8 bases removed from V and 1 base from J, the gap between germline ends came to 15 bases. CDR3 length: 15 residues. DNA of the CDR3: TGTGCCAGCGGCCCTTGGCAGGGAAGCAATCAGCCCCAGCATTTT. Translated: CASGPWQGSNQPQHF.

The V call is TRBV5-4, the J call TRBJ1-1, with D unresolved. Germline V gene data show CDR1 as SGHNT and CDR2 as YYREEE (reference sequence). CDR3 length: 17 amino acids. The V gene lost 4 bases and the J gene lost 2 bases, with 21 bases spanning the gap. The CDR3 reads CASSASGGRFINTEAFF. In DNA form, the CDR3 reads TGTGCCAGCAGCGCGAGTGGAGGGAGATTCATCAACACTGAAGCTTTCTTT.

This clonotype was counted only a few times. The V call is TRBV9, the J call TRBJ2-1; maybe TRBD2 (5 bases). V was trimmed by 1 base and J by 0 bases, leaving 8 bases between them. This CDR3 has 15 amino acids. Per the germline V gene, CDR1 is SGDLS and CDR2 is YYNGEE. The CDR3 region is CASSVTLGSYNEQFF. The CDR3 bases are TGTGCCAGCAGCGTAACACTAGGCTCCTACAATGAGCAGTTCTTC.

Notes on this clonotype: A read error may be the cause here, since a much bigger clone is one base away. V is TRBV5-1 and J is TRBJ2-3, with 11 nucleotides matching TRBD1. V lost 6 bases and J lost 6; bases outside the gene matches: 9. CDR3 size: 15 residues. Germline CDR1 and CDR2: SGHRS and YFSETQ. This CDR3 reads CASITGQGAFDTQYF. The CDR3 region has the DNA TGCGCCAGCATCACCGGACAGGGGGCGTTTGATACGCAGTATTTT.

This rearrangement joins TRBV20-1 to TRBJ1-5; D not certain. The germline V gene encodes CDR1 DFQATT and CDR2 SNEGSKA (reference sequence). The CDR3 sequence is 12 residues long. V lost 3 bases and J 4 bases, leaving 7 bases between the germline ends. CDR3 in amino acids: CSASPGNQPQHF. CDR3 nucleotides: TGCAGTGCTAGCCCGGGTAATCAGCCCCAGCATTTT.

This clonotype was observed a handful of times. V gene TRBV4-2 combines with J gene TRBJ2-3; 8 bases are shared with TRBD2. The CDR3 runs to 16 residues. Germline trimming cut 0 bases from V and 0 bases from J; bases unmatched to any gene: 2. Germline V gives CDR1 LGHNA, CDR2 YNFKEQ. CDR3 sequence (DNA): TGTGCCAGCAGCCAAGACCGCGGGGGGAGCACAGATACGCAGTATTTT. Residues: CASSQDRGGSTDTQYF.

This clonotype came up a few times. The chain uses TRBV4-1 and TRBJ2-2; D perhaps matches TRBD1 (5 bases). V was cut by 1 base and J by 8 bases, with 17 bases left in between. This CDR3 has 16 residues. Germline V CDR1 and CDR2: MGHRA, YSYEKL. CDR3 amino acids: CASSQGFKGPTGELFF. The CDR3 nucleotides are TGCGCCAGCAGCCAAGGTTTTAAGGGGCCGACTGGGGAGCTGTTTTTT.

The chain recombines TRBV7-2 with TRBJ1-1; D perhaps matches TRBD1 (6 bases). The CDR3 has 16 residues. Trimming took off 5 bases at V and 1 base at J, with 17 bases between the two ends. From germline, CDR1 is SGHTA and CDR2 FQGNSA. The chain's CDR3 is CASSTGPGRGNTEAFF. In DNA, the CDR3 is TGTGCCAGCAGCACGGGCCCAGGCAGGGGGAACACTGAAGCTTTCTTT.